The 32 T cell receptor beta chains presented below share a single source sample, sequenced in a study of OX40 agonist ivuxolimab in advanced cancers. Here immunoSEQ multiplex PCR was the method, and the copy in TCRdb shows in-frame clones only, minus some. The repertoire includes about 89,000 clones, 85% to 95% of them detected once, and roughly 0.27% sits in the top ten. This specimen consisted of CD4+ or CD8+ T cells sorted from blood, obtained in a trial of the OX40 agonist ivuxolimab. The receptors derive from an adult with an advanced solid tumor such as melanoma, head and neck, liver or kidney cancer.

This rearrangement joins TRBV9 to TRBJ1-1; D ambiguous. Germline-derived CDR1 and CDR2 are SGDLS and YYNGEE. The CDR3 spans 14 residues. Trimming shortened V by 4 bases and J by 3 bases, and 13 bases separated the two germline ends. Here the CDR3 reads CASSPQQAHTEAFF. In nucleotides, the CDR3 is TGTGCCAGCAGCCCCCAGCAGGCCCACACTGAAGCTTTCTTT.

This clone occurred once. V and J are TRBV28 and TRBJ2-7; TRBD2 aligns across 15 bases. The CDR3 loop spans 16 amino acids. The germline CDR1 and CDR2 sequences are MDHEN and SYDVKM. V was pared by 6 bases and J by 2 bases, with 5 bases of the junction left unmatched. The CDR3 DNA reads TGTGCCAGCAGCCCGGGACTAGCGGGGGGTACCTACGAGCAGTACTTC. Residues: CASSPGLAGGTYEQYF.

The chain recombines TRBV27 with TRBJ1-5; TRBD1 agrees at 10 bases. CDR1 MNHEY and CDR2 SMNVEV come from the germline V gene (reference sequence). This CDR3 spans 15 amino acids. The V and J ends lost 6 bases and 9 bases, in that order; junction bases with no gene match: 11. CDR3 protein: CASSSSGTGESPQHF. In DNA form, the CDR3 reads TGTGCCAGCAGCAGTTCCGGGACAGGGGAGTCGCCCCAGCATTTT.

The chain employs TRBV6-1 and TRBJ1-5; D gene ambiguous. Trimming pared 2 bases from V and 0 bases from J, leaving 8 bases between. Germline CDR1 MNHNS, CDR2 SASEGT. The CDR3 has 15 amino acids. CDR3 loop: CASSERGGSNQPQHF. The CDR3 DNA reads TGTGCCAGCAGTGAACGGGGAGGTAGCAATCAGCCCCAGCATTTT.

The chain combines TRBV7-3 with TRBJ2-3; D is ambiguous. CDR1 is SGHTA, CDR2 FQGTGA, per germline. The V and J ends lost 6 bases and 2 bases respectively, with 9 bases between them. This CDR3 spans 13 amino acids. CDR3 protein: CASRPTHTDTQYF. CDR3 in DNA: TGTGCCAGCAGACCTACCCACACAGATACGCAGTATTTT.

This chain uses TRBV2 with TRBJ1-2, with TRBD1 identical over 8 bases. Germline V lookup: CDR1 SNHLY, CDR2 FYNNEI. V lost 5 bases, J lost 1 base, and 9 bases stayed unmatched. The CDR3 totals 16 residues. The CDR3 reads CASSPIRQGLNYGYTF. The CDR3 nucleotides read TGTGCCAGCAGTCCCATTAGACAGGGGCTTAACTATGGCTACACCTTC. The variable domain in full, completed from reference TRBV2 and TRBJ1-2, reads EPEVTQTPSHQVTQMGQEVILRCVPISNHLYFYWYRQILGQKVEFLVSFYNNEISEKSEIFDDQFSVERPDGSNFTLKIRSTKLEDSAMYFCASSPIRQGLNYGYTFGSGTRLTVV.

V usage is TRBV6-5 and J usage is TRBJ2-3; a weak D match, TRBD2 (6 bases). Deletions cut 5 bases from V and 2 bases from J, with 11 bases between. Germline-derived CDR1 and CDR2 are MNHEY and SVGAGI. The CDR3 contains 14 residues. In DNA, the CDR3 is TGTGCCAGCAGTGTTGGGACTGTCACAGATACGCAGTATTTT. It yields the protein CASSVGTVTDTQYF.

J is TRBJ2-5 and V is TRBV4-1, with TRBD2 matching over 7 bases. The germline CDR1 and CDR2 sequences are MGHRA and YSYEKL. Trimming removed 2 bases from V and 4 bases from J; junction bases left unmatched: 16. This CDR3 is built from 18 residues. The CDR3 sequence: CASSQSGGTGRVGETQYF. The CDR3 DNA follows: TGCGCCAGCAGCCAATCTGGGGGGACGGGGAGGGTAGGAGAGACCCAGTACTTC.

The CDR3 region is CASSQDPARLGDGYTF. In DNA, the CDR3 is TGCGCCAGCAGCCAAGATCCCGCCAGGCTGGGGGATGGCTACACCTTC. The rearrangement uses TRBV4-3 and TRBJ1-2; weak D call: TRBD1 (5 bases). Germline values: CDR1 LGHNA, CDR2 YSLEER. This CDR3 is 16 amino acids long. Trimming left V 0 bases short and J 6 bases short, with 17 bases between.

This chain uses TRBV28 with TRBJ1-2; tentative D call: TRBD1 (6 bases). Germline CDR1 is MDHEN and CDR2 is SYDVKM. Trimming took 6 bases from V and 1 from J, leaving 15 bases between them. CDR3 size: 15 residues. The CDR3 loop reads CASSSVEDSNYGYTF. In nucleotides, the CDR3 is TGTGCCAGCAGCAGTGTAGAGGACAGTAACTATGGCTACACCTTC.

This clone was seen just once. The chain carries TRBV2 and TRBJ2-3; D not resolved. The ends were cut back, 4 bases at V and 3 bases at J, with 14 bases in the middle. CDR1 SNHLY and CDR2 FYNNEI come from the germline V gene. CDR3 length: 15 residues. CDR3 region: CASSAEAPITDTQYF. CDR3 in DNA: TGTGCCAGCAGTGCTGAAGCTCCTATAACAGATACGCAGTATTTT.

The chain combines TRBV28 with TRBJ1-5; D ambiguous. Germline V lookup: CDR1 MDHEN, CDR2 SYDVKM. This CDR3 region has 16 residues. V lost 1 base, J lost 0 bases, and 10 bases lay in between. The CDR3 sequence: CASSLLTRTSNQPQHF. The DNA for the CDR3 is TGTGCCAGCAGTTTATTGACGCGGACTAGCAATCAGCCCCAGCATTTT.

The chain is built from TRBV30 and TRBJ2-7; D gene unclear. The V end was cut by 0 bases, the J end by 6 bases, with 15 bases between. The germline V gene encodes CDR1 GTSNPN and CDR2 SVGIG (reference sequence). The CDR3 has 14 amino acids. The CDR3 DNA follows: TGTGCCTGGAGTGTTTTTCCTTTGGTGGGCGAGCAGTACTTC. This codes for CAWSVFPLVGEQYF.

The chain combines TRBV2 with TRBJ1-1; 11 bases align to TRBD1. J was trimmed by 2 bases and V by 1 base; bases with no gene match: 6. Per germline, CDR1 SNHLY and CDR2 FYNNEI. This CDR3 is built from 17 residues. The DNA for the CDR3 is TGTGCCAGCAGTGAAGTCTGGACAGGGGGCTTAAACACTGAAGCTTTCTTT. Residues: CASSEVWTGGLNTEAFF.

The chain links TRBV7-2 to TRBJ2-3; D gene uncertain. CDR3 length equals 12 residues. The V gene's germline CDR1 is SGHTA and CDR2 FQGNSA. V lost 5 bases to trimming and J lost 2 bases, with 5 bases between them. The CDR3 spells CASSAYTDTQYF. CDR3 nucleotide sequence: TGTGCCAGCAGCGCCTACACAGATACGCAGTATTTT.

The gene calls are TRBV6-1 and TRBJ2-3; D remains ambiguous. This CDR3 comprises 12 residues. Germline V lookup: CDR1 MNHNS, CDR2 SASEGT. V was cut by 4 bases and J by 2 bases, with 4 bases left in between. CDR3 amino acids: CASSVNTDTQYF. CDR3 nucleotides: TGTGCCAGCAGTGTTAACACAGATACGCAGTATTTT.

The rearrangement uses TRBV5-1 and TRBJ1-2, with 9 bases that match TRBD1. The J segment lost 0 bases and the V segment lost 0 bases, leaving 3 bases of the junction unmatched. The CDR3 sequence is 16 residues long. Looked up from germline, CDR1 is SGHRS and CDR2 is YFSETQ. CDR3 sequence (DNA): TGCGCCAGCAGCTTGGGGACAGGGGCCACTAACTATGGCTACACCTTC. This gives the protein CASSLGTGATNYGYTF.

This chain links TRBV11-3 with TRBJ2-3; no clear D gene. From germline, CDR1 is SGHNT and CDR2 YENEEA. This CDR3 contains 13 residues. V was pared by 3 bases and J by 3 bases, with 7 bases between. In DNA form, the CDR3 reads TGTGCCAGCAGCTTTATGGAGACAGATACGCAGTATTTT. It yields the protein CASSFMETDTQYF.

The rearrangement links TRBV4-1 to TRBJ1-5, with D possibly matching TRBD1 (6 bases). This CDR3 is 14 amino acids long. The V end was cut by 4 bases, the J end by 5 bases, with 12 bases between. CDR1 and CDR2 (germline): MGHRA, YSYEKL. The DNA of the CDR3 is TGCGCCAGCAGCCGAGGACAGTCAGATCAGCCCCAGCATTTT. It codes for CASSRGQSDQPQHF.

The gene calls are TRBV14 and TRBJ1-5, with TRBD1 as a possible D gene (6 bases). The CDR3 sequence is 18 residues long. Germline loops: CDR1 SGHDN, CDR2 FVKESK. The V end was cut by 0 bases, the J end by 4 bases, with 19 bases between. In nucleotides, the CDR3 is TGTGCCAGCAGCCAAGATGGACAGCGGTTCTGGGAAAATCAGCCCCAGCATTTT. Protein product: CASSQDGQRFWENQPQHF.

This chain uses TRBV30 with TRBJ1-2; D call uncertain. This CDR3 is built from 11 residues. V was clipped by 2 bases and J by 4 bases, with 5 bases between them. CDR1 is GTSNPN, CDR2 SVGIG, per germline (reference sequence). The CDR3 sequence is CAWSFGYGYTF. The CDR3 DNA reads as TGTGCCTGGAGTTTTGGCTATGGCTACACCTTC.

The gene calls are TRBV7-8 and TRBJ1-2, with D perhaps matching TRBD1 (5 bases). Trimming pared 5 bases from V and 5 bases from J, leaving 15 bases between. Germline loops: CDR1 SGHVS, CDR2 FQNEAQ. The CDR3 loop spans 14 amino acids. CDR3: CASSLGRATYGYTF. The DNA for the CDR3 is TGTGCCAGCAGCCTCGGCAGGGCGACATATGGCTACACCTTC.

Concerning this clone itself: Relative to the germline gene, one junction end is altered; a read error may explain this. V is TRBV7-7 and J is TRBJ2-1, with 14 bases fitting TRBD2. CDR3 length: 16 residues. CDR1 is SSHAT, CDR2 FNYEAQ, per germline (reference sequence). CDR3 sequence reads: CASSLGGLAGGYEQFF. CDR3 nucleotides: TGTGCTAGCAGCTTAGGCGGACTAGCGGGGGGATATGAGCAGTTCTTC.

CDR3 protein: CASALSGPRGYGYTF. CDR3 sequence (DNA): TGTGCCAGCGCCCTGTCGGGGCCCAGAGGGTATGGCTACACCTTC. The chain links TRBV6-1 to TRBJ1-2; the D gene is possibly TRBD1 (5 bases). The germline gives CDR1 MNHNS, CDR2 SASEGT. The germline V and J ends were trimmed by 8 bases and 5 bases, with 21 bases remaining between them. The CDR3 spans 15 residues.

The gene calls are TRBV5-4 and TRBJ2-5; D gene unclear. The germline V gene encodes CDR1 SGHNT and CDR2 YYREEE (reference sequence). Trimming pared 0 bases from V and 3 bases from J, leaving 6 bases between. The CDR3 consists of 13 residues. DNA for the CDR3: TGTGCCAGCAGCTTGGTCCCAGAAGAGACCCAGTACTTC. The encoded protein is CASSLVPEETQYF.

This clone appeared once. The chain joins TRBV6-1 to TRBJ2-5; D not resolved. Germline V gene lookup returns CDR1 MNHNS and CDR2 SASEGT. V was clipped by 0 bases and J by 3 bases, with 2 bases between them. This CDR3 is 12 amino acids long. The DNA of the CDR3 is TGTGCCAGCAGTGAAGCCAAAGAGACCCAGTACTTC. Amino acids: CASSEAKETQYF.

This clone was detected a few times. The V and J genes are TRBV6-4 and TRBJ1-5; D remains unclear. CDR3 length: 14 residues. Germline V gives CDR1 MRHNA, CDR2 SNTAGT. V was cut by 6 bases and J by 5 bases, with 14 bases left in between. The CDR3 reads CASSVDHEDQPQHF. In DNA, the CDR3 is TGTGCCAGCAGCGTTGACCATGAGGATCAGCCCCAGCATTTT.

The chain recombines TRBV6-1 with TRBJ1-2; TRBD1 matches 8 bases. The germline CDR1 and CDR2 sequences are MNHNS and SASEGT. This CDR3 spans 14 amino acids. With V trimmed by 6 bases and J by 2 bases, 5 bases remained unmatched. The CDR3: CASRGQGENYGYTF. For the CDR3, the DNA is TGTGCCAGCAGAGGACAGGGCGAAAACTATGGCTACACCTTC.

The chain couples TRBV7-6 to TRBJ2-5, with a weak D call TRBD1 (6 bases). The CDR3 runs 16 residues. Germline V lookup: CDR1 SGHVS, CDR2 FNYEAQ. The ends were cut back, 6 bases at V and 1 base at J, with 18 bases in the middle. The DNA of the CDR3 is TGTGCCAGCAGACCCACAGGGACCGGTGGCCAAGAGACCCAGTACTTC. Translated, it gives CASRPTGTGGQETQYF.

In this sample, this clone turned up a few times. The chain joins TRBV30 to TRBJ1-5, with 7 bases fitting TRBD1. Germline-derived CDR1 and CDR2 are GTSNPN and SVGIG (reference sequence). There are 13 residues in the CDR3. With 0 bases clipped from V and 4 bases from J, the junction kept 0 bases outside the gene matches. This CDR3 is CAWSVTGNQPQHF. For the CDR3, the DNA is TGTGCCTGGAGTGTGACAGGGAATCAGCCCCAGCATTTT. The full variable domain, completed using reference TRBV30 and TRBJ1-5, is SQTIHQWPATLVQPVGSPLSLECTVEGTSNPNLYWYRQAAGRGLQLLFYSVGIGQISSEVPQNLSASRPQDRQFILSSKKLLLSDSGFYLCAWSVTGNQPQHFGDGTRLSIL.

The rearrangement uses TRBV2 and TRBJ1-5; TRBD1 might be the D (5 bases). Trimming left V 4 bases short and J 4 bases short, with 11 bases between. The CDR3 is 14 amino acids. From germline, CDR1 is SNHLY and CDR2 FYNNEI. The CDR3 loop is CASSATDRNQPQHF. The CDR3 nucleotides are TGTGCCAGCAGTGCAACCGACAGAAATCAGCCCCAGCATTTT.

J is TRBJ1-1 and V is TRBV7-3; D remains ambiguous. The CDR3 runs to 13 residues. Trimming left V 2 bases short and J 8 bases short, with 12 bases between. The germline V gene has CDR1 SGHTA and CDR2 FQGTGA. For the CDR3, the DNA is TGTGCCAGCAGCTTAGGAGGGAGTGCCGAAGCTTTCTTT. It codes for CASSLGGSAEAFF.